A selection of T cell receptor beta chains follows, all from one sample in a study of CXCR3-negative and CXCR3-positive naive CD8 T cells. Using the 5' RACE reads, TCRdb records one entry per CDR3 protein without DNA. In all, the sample yields over 70,000 distinct CDR3 sequences. Sequencing used naive CXCR3- CD8+ T cells from blood. Receptors originate from a human donor in good health. Some clones in this sample may be carry-over from other donors' samples. Each CDR3 is given with its conserved first and last residue. Each record gives: J gene, V gene, CDR3 protein.

>TRBJ1-1|TRBV20-1
CSARDPSQRGDTEAFF
>TRBJ2-4|TRBV20-1
CSARDDAGELAGPDIQYF
>TRBJ2-7|TRBV20-1
CSADPEGEGREQYF
>TRBJ2-7|TRBV4-1
CASSQEYDSPEQYF
>TRBJ2-1|TRBV20-1
CSASLLAASSYNEQLF
>TRBJ1-1|TRBV29-1
CSARVNTEAFF
>TRBJ1-3|TRBV29-1
CSVETGWNSGNTIYF
>TRBJ2-7|TRBV2
CASSDPVAGNYEQYF
>TRBJ1-1|TRBV27
CATPILSNTEAFF
>TRBJ2-5|TRBV14
CASSQTQDQETQYF
>TRBJ2-7|TRBV28
CATGTGYEQYF
>TRBJ2-6|TRBV29-1
CSVEESSGANVLTF
>TRBJ2-7|TRBV7-9
CASSPLGRDTLSYEQYF
>TRBJ2-1|TRBV27
CASSPLQGAHNEQFF
>TRBJ2-4|TRBV21-1
CAILCRDSLNIQYF
>TRBJ2-1|TRBV29-1
CSVQGTHEQFF
>TRBJ2-3|TRBV6-4
CASSDSINFGTDTQYF
>TRBJ2-7|TRBV29-1
CSVDQNYEQYF
>TRBJ2-2|TRBV27
CASSHGEVLGELFF
>TRBJ2-7|TRBV20-1
CSARDPGGASYEQYF
>TRBJ2-5|TRBV29-1
CSSEGGGETQYF
>TRBJ2-7|TRBV7-8
CASSLYGSAYEQYF
>TRBJ2-1|TRBV5-1
CASSLEVSVDEQFF
>TRBJ2-2|TRBV29-1
CSVDPFGTGNTGELFF
>TRBJ2-2|TRBV14
CASSHKEGPYLNTGELFF
>TRBJ2-1|TRBV9
CASSVGIAGGCSSPHEQFF
>TRBJ1-6|TRBV9
CASSVGGGNSPLHF
>TRBJ2-7|TRBV12-5
CASGLVLAGGNEQYF
>TRBJ2-1|TRBV7-9
CASRLPLGEGRDEQFF
>TRBJ2-1|TRBV7-8
CASSSRLAGGPGSRQFF
>TRBJ2-5|TRBV7-3
CASSLYSGGKETQYF
>TRBJ2-1|TRBV7-6
CASSAISGGRNNEQFF
>TRBJ2-5|TRBV15
CATSRGPGEETQYF
>TRBJ1-6|TRBV15
CATSLLLDREDSPLHF
>TRBJ1-6|TRBV11-1
CASSRTGNNSPLHF
>TRBJ2-1|TRBV18
CASSPPTSFNEQFF
>TRBJ1-5|TRBV12-3/TRBV12-4
CASSHNSNQPQHF
>TRBJ2-1|TRBV14
CASSQDGGSLNEQFF
>TRBJ2-2|TRBV29-1
CSVVGANTGELFF
>TRBJ2-2|TRBV6-1
CASSEGFLQGAGPGELFF